This TCR beta chain was identified during a study of prognosis after radiotherapy for stage I lung cancer. On the study more broadly: The period between early 2018 and early 2019 saw the enrollment of stage I non-small cell lung cancer patients.

The CDR3 is 13 amino acids. With 3 bases removed from V and 3 bases from J, the gap between germline ends came to 6 bases. The V gene's germline CDR1 is MDHEN and CDR2 SYDVKM. Two-round multiplex PCR on genomic DNA was the method by which TCR beta CDR3 was amplified. First-round PCR employed TRBV- and TRBJ-specific primers for each gene. A single record per CDR3 protein comes from TCRdb applying MiXCR to the multiplex PCR reads. This table holds around 26,000 distinct CDR3 sequences, around 30% found once. This specimen consisted of PBMCs, obtained before or after stereotactic body radiation therapy (not recorded which). The chain couples TRBV28 to TRBJ2-1; D uncertain. The clonotype originates from a donor aged 50 or older with non-small cell lung cancer. The CDR3 reads CASSLNNYNEQFF. In DNA form, the CDR3 reads TGTGCCAGCAGTTTGAACAACTACAATGAGCAGTTCTTC.